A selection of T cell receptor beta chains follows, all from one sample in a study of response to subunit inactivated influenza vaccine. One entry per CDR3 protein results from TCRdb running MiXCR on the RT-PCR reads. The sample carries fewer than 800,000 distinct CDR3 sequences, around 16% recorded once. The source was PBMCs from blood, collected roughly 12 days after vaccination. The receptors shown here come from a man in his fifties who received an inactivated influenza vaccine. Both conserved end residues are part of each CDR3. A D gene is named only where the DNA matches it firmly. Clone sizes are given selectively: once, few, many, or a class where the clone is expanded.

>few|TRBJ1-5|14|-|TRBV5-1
CASSPDSTGQPQHF
TGCGCCAGCAGCCCGGACAGTACAGGTCAGCCCCAGCATTTT
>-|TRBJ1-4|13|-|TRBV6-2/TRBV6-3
CASSYYRNEKLFF
TGTGCCAGCAGTTACTACAGGAATGAAAAACTGTTTTTT
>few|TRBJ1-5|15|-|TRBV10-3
CAISDSLGAYQPQHF
TGTGCCATCAGTGATTCTTTGGGGGCGTATCAGCCCCAGCATTTT
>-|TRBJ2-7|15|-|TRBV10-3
CAISEGRGYFYEQYF
TGTGCCATCAGTGAAGGCAGGGGATATTTCTACGAGCAGTACTTC
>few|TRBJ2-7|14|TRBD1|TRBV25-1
CASSDSGQTYEQYF
TGTGCCAGCAGTGATTCGGGACAGACCTACGAGCAGTACTTC
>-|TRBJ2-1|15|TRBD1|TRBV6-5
CASSYGTVDCNEQFF
TGTGCCAGCAGCTACGGGACAGTAGACTGCAATGAGCAGTTCTTC
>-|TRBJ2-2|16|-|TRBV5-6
CASSLADGDPTGELFF
TGTGCCAGCAGCTTGGCTGATGGGGACCCCACCGGGGAGCTGTTTTTT
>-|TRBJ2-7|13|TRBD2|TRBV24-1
CATSDPGLQEQYF
TGTGCCACCAGTGATCCGGGACTACAGGAGCAGTACTTC
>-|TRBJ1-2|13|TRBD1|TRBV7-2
CASSLRDRGSCTF
TGTGCCAGCAGCCTCCGGGACAGGGGCTCCTGCACCTTC
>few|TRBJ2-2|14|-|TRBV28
CASGGTTNTGELFF
TGTGCCAGCGGGGGAACGACGAACACCGGGGAGCTGTTTTTT
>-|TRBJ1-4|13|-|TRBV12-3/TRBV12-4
CASSLGTPGRLFF
TGTGCCAGCAGTTTAGGGACACCCGGAAGACTGTTTTTT
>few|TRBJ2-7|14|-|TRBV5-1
CASRGALDGYEQYF
TGCGCCAGCAGGGGCGCGCTAGACGGCTACGAGCAGTACTTC
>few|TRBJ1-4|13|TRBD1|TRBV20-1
CSARQDRGEKLFF
TGCAGTGCTAGACAGGACAGGGGTGAAAAACTGTTTTTT
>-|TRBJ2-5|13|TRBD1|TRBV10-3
CAIATGAQETQYF
TGTGCCATTGCCACAGGGGCTCAAGAGACCCAGTACTTC
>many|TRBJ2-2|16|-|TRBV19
CASSIKGRRDTGELFF
TGTGCCAGTAGTATAAAAGGTCGTCGGGACACCGGGGAGCTGTTTTTT
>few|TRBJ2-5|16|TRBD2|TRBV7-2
CASSLTSGGASFTQYF
TGTGCCAGCAGCTTAACTAGCGGGGGGGCCAGTTTTACCCAGTACTTC
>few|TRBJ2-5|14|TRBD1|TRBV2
CASSGDRVTETQYF
TGTGCCAGCAGCGGGGACAGGGTAACAGAGACCCAGTACTTC
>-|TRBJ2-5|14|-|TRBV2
CASSRRDQGKTQYF
TGTGCCAGCAGTCGAAGGGACCAGGGGAAGACCCAGTACTTC
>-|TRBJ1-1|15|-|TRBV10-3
CAISESGAPWTEAFF
TGTGCCATCAGTGAGAGCGGAGCCCCGTGGACTGAAGCTTTCTTT
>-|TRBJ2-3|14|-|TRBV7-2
CASSEDSWRITQYF
TGTGCCAGCAGCGAGGACAGCTGGCGGATCACGCAGTATTTT
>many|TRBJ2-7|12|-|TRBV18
CASSPVRDEQYF
TGTGCCAGCTCACCGGTTCGGGACGAGCAGTACTTC
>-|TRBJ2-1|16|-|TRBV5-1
CASSLRGDPLYNEQFF
TGCGCCAGCAGCCTCAGGGGGGATCCCCTCTACAATGAGCAGTTCTTC
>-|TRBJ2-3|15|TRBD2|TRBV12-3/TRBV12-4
CASSPGLAGLDTQYF
TGTGCCAGCAGTCCGGGACTAGCGGGGCTGGATACGCAGTATTTT
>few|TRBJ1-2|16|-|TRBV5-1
CASSYGRGAANYGYTF
TGCGCCAGCAGCTACGGGAGAGGGGCAGCTAACTATGGCTACACCTTC
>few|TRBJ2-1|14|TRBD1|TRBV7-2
CASSLADRGLDQFF
TGTGCCAGCAGCTTAGCGGACAGGGGGCTTGACCAGTTCTTC
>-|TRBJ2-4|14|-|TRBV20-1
CSARDLILGQGGTF
TGCAGTGCTAGAGATCTTATCCTTGGGCAGGGGGGCACATTC
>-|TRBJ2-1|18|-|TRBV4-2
CASSRLPLYGAYYNEQFF
TGTGCCAGCAGCCGACTTCCTCTTTACGGGGCTTACTACAATGAGCAGTTCTTC
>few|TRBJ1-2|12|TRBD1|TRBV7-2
CASSYRGDGYTF
TGTGCCAGCAGCTACAGGGGTGATGGCTACACCTTC
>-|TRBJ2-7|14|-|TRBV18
CASSPQGGDYEQYF
TGTGCCAGCTCACCTCAGGGGGGTGATTACGAGCAGTACTTC
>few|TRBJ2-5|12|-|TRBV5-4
CASSLGDETQYF
TGTGCCAGCAGCTTGGGAGACGAGACCCAGTACTTC
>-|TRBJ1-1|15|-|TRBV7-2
CASSLGAGADTEAFF
TGTGCCAGCAGCTTAGGGGCAGGGGCGGACACTGAAGCTTTCTTT
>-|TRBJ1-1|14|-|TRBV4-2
CASSQGSTATEAFF
TGTGCCAGCAGCCAAGGGTCTACGGCCACTGAAGCTTTCTTT
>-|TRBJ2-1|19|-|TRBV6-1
CASSEQGGPRTSSYNEQFF
TGTGCCAGCAGTGAACAGGGCGGACCCCGTACAAGCTCCTACAATGAGCAGTTCTTC
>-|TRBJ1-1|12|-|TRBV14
CASSLTGPEAFF
TGTGCCAGCAGCCTAACCGGGCCTGAAGCTTTCTTT
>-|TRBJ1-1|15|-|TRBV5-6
CASSFDSRVSSEAFF
TGTGCCAGCAGCTTTGACAGCAGGGTAAGCTCTGAAGCTTTCTTT
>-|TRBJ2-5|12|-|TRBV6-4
CASTEREKTQYF
TGTGCCAGCACCGAGAGGGAGAAGACCCAGTACTTC
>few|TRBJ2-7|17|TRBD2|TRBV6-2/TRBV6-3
CASSRALRGGLMHEQYF
TGTGCCAGCAGCCGGGCTCTTCGGGGGGGCTTAATGCACGAGCAGTACTTC
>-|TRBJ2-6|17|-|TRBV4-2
CASSQEAGSSGANVLTF
TGTGCCAGCAGCCAAGAGGCCGGGAGCTCTGGGGCCAACGTCCTGACTTTC
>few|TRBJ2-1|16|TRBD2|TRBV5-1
CASSSSAGSPGNEQFF
TGCGCCAGCAGCTCCTCAGCGGGATCACCTGGGAATGAGCAGTTCTTC
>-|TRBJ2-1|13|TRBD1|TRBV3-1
CASSVSRTGNVFF
TGTGCCAGCAGCGTTTCCCGGACAGGGAATGTGTTCTTC
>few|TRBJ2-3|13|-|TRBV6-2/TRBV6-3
CASSYNIADTQYF
TGTGCCAGCAGTTATAATATCGCAGATACGCAGTATTTT
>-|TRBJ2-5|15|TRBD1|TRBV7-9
CASSRDRVWQETQYF
TGTGCCAGCAGCCGGGACAGGGTGTGGCAAGAGACCCAGTACTTC
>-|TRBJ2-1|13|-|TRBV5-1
CASSTTTYNEQFF
TGCGCCAGCAGCACAACTACGTACAATGAGCAGTTCTTC